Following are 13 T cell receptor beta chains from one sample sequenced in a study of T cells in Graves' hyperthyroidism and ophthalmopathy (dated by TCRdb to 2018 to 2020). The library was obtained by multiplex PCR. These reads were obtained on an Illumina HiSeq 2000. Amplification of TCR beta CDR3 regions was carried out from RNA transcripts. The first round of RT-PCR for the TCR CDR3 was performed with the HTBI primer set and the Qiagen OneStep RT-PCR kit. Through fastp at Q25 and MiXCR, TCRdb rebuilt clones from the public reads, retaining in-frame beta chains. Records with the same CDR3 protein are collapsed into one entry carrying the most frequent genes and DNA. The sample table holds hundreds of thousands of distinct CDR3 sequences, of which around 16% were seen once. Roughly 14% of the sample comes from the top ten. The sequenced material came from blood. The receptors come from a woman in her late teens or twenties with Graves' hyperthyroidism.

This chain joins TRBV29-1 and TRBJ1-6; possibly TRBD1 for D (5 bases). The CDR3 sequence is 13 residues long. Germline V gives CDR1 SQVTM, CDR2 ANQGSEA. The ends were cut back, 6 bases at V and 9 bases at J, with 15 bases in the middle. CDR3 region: CSVAKGDSSPLHF. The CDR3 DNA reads TGCAGCGTAGCAAAAGGGGATAGTTCACCCCTCCACTTT.

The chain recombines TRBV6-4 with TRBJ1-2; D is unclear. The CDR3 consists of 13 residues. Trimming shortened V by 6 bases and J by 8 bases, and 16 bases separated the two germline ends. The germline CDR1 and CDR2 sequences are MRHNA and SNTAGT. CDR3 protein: CASRGTLGGGYTF. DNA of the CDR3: TGTGCCAGCAGGGGAACCTTGGGCGGCGGCTACACCTTC.

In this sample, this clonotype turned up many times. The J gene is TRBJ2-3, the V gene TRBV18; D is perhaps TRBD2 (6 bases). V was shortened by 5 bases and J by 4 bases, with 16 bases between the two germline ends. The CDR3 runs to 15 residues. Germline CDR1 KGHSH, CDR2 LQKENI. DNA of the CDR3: TGTGCCAGCTCAGCCCTTAGGGGAGGACCAGATACGCAGTATTTT. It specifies CASSALRGGPDTQYF.

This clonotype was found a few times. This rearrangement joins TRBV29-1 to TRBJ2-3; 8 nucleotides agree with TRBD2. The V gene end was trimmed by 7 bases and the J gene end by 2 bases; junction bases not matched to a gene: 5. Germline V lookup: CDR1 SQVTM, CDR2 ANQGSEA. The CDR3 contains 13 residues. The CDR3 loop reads CSAPLAATDTQYF. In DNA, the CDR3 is TGCAGCGCCCCACTAGCGGCCACAGATACGCAGTATTTT.

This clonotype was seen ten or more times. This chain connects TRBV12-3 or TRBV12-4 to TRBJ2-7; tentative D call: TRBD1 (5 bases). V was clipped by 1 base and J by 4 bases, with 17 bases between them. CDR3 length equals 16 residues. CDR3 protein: CASSLVSKGVGYEQYF. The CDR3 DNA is TGTGCCAGCAGTTTAGTGAGTAAAGGGGTAGGGTACGAGCAGTACTTC.

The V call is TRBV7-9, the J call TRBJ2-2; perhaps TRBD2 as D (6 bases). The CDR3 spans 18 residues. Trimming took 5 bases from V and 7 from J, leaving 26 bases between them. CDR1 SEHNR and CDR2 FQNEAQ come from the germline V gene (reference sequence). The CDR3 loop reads CASSLRATGLNGNGELFF. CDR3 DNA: TGTGCCAGCAGCCTCCGAGCGACGGGACTCAACGGGAACGGGGAGCTGTTTTTT.

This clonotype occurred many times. CDR3 bases: TGTGCCAGCAGCGCGGGACTTACAGATACGCAGTATTTT. Residues: CASSAGLTDTQYF. V is TRBV7-6 and J is TRBJ2-3; a weak D match, TRBD2 (6 bases). Germline CDR1 is SGHVS and CDR2 is FNYEAQ. V lost 5 bases to trimming and J lost 3 bases, with 9 bases between them. The CDR3 runs to 13 residues. Looking up the rest from reference TRBV7-6 and TRBJ2-3 gives the full variable domain: GAGVSQSPRYKVTKRGQDVALRCDPISGHVSLYWYRQALGQGPEFLTYFNYEAQQDKSGLPNDRFSAERPEGSISTLTIQRTEQRDSAMYRCASSAGLTDTQYFGPGTRLTVL.

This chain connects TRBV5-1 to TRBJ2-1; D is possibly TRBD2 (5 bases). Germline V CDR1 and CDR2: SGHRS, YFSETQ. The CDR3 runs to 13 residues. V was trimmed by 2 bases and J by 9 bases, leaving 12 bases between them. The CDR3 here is CASSLGGFGEQFF. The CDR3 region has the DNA TGCGCCAGCAGCTTAGGAGGTTTCGGTGAGCAGTTCTTC.

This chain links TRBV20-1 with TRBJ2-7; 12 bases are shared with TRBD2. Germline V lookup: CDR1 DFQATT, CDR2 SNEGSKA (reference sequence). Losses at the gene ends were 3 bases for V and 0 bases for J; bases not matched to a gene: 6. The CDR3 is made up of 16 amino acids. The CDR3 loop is CSASFGLAGRSYEQYF. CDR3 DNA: TGCAGTGCTAGCTTCGGACTAGCGGGGCGCTCCTACGAGCAGTACTTC.

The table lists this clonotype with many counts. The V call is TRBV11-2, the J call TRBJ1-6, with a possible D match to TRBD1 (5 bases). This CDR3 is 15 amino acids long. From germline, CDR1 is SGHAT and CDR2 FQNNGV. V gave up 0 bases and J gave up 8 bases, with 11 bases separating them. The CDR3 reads CASSLDRRGYSPLHF. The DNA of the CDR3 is TGTGCCAGCAGCTTAGATCGAAGGGGCTATTCACCCCTCCACTTT. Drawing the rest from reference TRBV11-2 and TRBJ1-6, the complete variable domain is EAGVAQSPRYKIIEKRQSVAFWCNPISGHATLYWYQQILGQGPKLLIQFQNNGVVDDSQLPKDRFSAERLKGVDSTLKIQPAKLEDSAVYLCASSLDRRGYSPLHFGNGTRLTVT.

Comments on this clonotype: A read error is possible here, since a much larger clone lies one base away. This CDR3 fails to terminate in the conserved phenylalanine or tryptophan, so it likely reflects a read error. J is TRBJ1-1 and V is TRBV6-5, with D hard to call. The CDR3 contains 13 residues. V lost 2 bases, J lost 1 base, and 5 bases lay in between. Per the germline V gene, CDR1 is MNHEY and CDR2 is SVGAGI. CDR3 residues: CASSYIGNTEAFL. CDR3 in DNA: TGTGCCAGCAGTTACATCGGGAACACTGAAGCTTTCCTT.

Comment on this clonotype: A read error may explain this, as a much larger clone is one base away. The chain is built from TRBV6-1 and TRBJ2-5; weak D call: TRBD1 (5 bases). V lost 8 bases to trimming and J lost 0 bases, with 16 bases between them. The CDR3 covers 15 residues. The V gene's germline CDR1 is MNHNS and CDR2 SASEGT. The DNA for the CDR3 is TGTGCCAGCGGTAACGCCAAGGGGCACCAAGAGACCCAGTACTTC. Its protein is CASGNAKGHQETQYF.

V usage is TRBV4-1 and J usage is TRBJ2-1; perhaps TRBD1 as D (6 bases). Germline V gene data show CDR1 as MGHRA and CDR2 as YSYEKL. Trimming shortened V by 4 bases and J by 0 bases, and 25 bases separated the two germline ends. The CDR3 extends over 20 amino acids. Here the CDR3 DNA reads TGCGCCAGCAGCCGCGGGCCGCGGACAGTACCCAGAGTCTCCTACAATGAGCAGTTCTTC. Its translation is CASSRGPRTVPRVSYNEQFF.